The clone carrying this T cell receptor (beta chain) has just a few counts. Indicated time point: persistent/refractory GD, antithyroid drugs over 5 years with positive TRAb. Construction of the TCR library relied on RNA isolated from PBMCs. This CDR3 has 12 residues. Per germline, CDR1 DFQATT and CDR2 SNEGSKA (reference sequence). V lost 3 bases and J lost 6, with 12 bases in between. This sample stems from a study of regulatory T cells in long-lasting Graves disease. Libraries of TCR beta came from iRepertoire HTBI primers plus Arm-PCR of CDR3 regions. TCRdb reanalysed the multiplex PCR reads using MiXCR and keeps one entry per CDR3 protein. The sample holds approximately 400,000 distinct CDR3 sequences, roughly 24% seen once.

The sequence was obtained from a middle-aged woman with Graves disease. The starting material was peripheral blood mononuclear cells (PBMCs), obtained when the disease was refractory, from a patient treated with antithyroid drugs. The chain joins TRBV20-1 to TRBJ2-7; maybe TRBD1 (7 bases). For the CDR3, the DNA is TGCAGTGCTAGGCGGGACAGAATCGAGCAGTACTTC. Translated, it gives CSARRDRIEQYF.